This entry lists 16 T cell receptor beta chains sequenced from one sample in a study of regulatory T cells in long-lasting Graves disease. Documented time point: persistent/refractory GD, antithyroid drugs over 5 years with positive TRAb. PBMC-extracted RNA yielded the TCR library. Arm-PCR with iRepertoire HTBI primers amplified the CDR3 regions for these TCR beta libraries. TCRdb reanalysed the multiplex PCR reads using MiXCR and keeps one entry per CDR3 protein. The sample consists of almost 350,000 distinct CDR3 sequences, roughly a fifth of them appearing once. This sample comprised peripheral blood mononuclear cells (PBMCs), obtained when the disease was refractory, from a patient treated with antithyroid drugs. The receptor set was obtained from a female donor with Graves disease.

The chain is built from TRBV7-9 and TRBJ2-2, with D perhaps TRBD2 (5 bases). Trimming stripped 6 bases from V and 5 bases from J, with 13 bases between. This CDR3 spans 14 amino acids. Germline V lookup: CDR1 SEHNR, CDR2 FQNEAQ (reference sequence). The CDR3, as DNA: TGTGCCAGCAGGCGGACCTCGGGGACCGGGGAGCTGTTTTTT. It specifies CASRRTSGTGELFF.

This clonotype has ten or more counts. The gene calls are TRBV11-2 and TRBJ2-7; D is perhaps TRBD1 (5 bases). Germline V gene data show CDR1 as SGHAT and CDR2 as FQNNGV. CDR3 size: 14 residues. Trimming took 4 bases from V and 4 from J, leaving 14 bases between them. CDR3 loop: CASSWYTGVYEQYF. CDR3 sequence (DNA): TGTGCCAGCAGCTGGTATACAGGAGTTTACGAGCAGTACTTC. Full variable domain (outside the CDR3, taken from reference TRBV11-2 and TRBJ2-7): EAGVAQSPRYKIIEKRQSVAFWCNPISGHATLYWYQQILGQGPKLLIQFQNNGVVDDSQLPKDRFSAERLKGVDSTLKIQPAKLEDSAVYLCASSWYTGVYEQYFGPGTRLTVT.

The J gene is TRBJ1-4, the V gene TRBV27; 8 positions match TRBD1. This CDR3 comprises 16 residues. The junction had 10 bases not matched to a gene; V was cut back by 6 bases and J by 4 bases. Germline values: CDR1 MNHEY, CDR2 SMNVEV (reference sequence). In nucleotides, the CDR3 is TGTGCCAGCAGACCTGACAGGGGTGTCGGTAATGAAAAACTGTTTTTT. It translates to CASRPDRGVGNEKLFF. Supplemented by reference TRBV27 and TRBJ1-4, the full variable domain reads EAQVTQNPRYLITVTGKKLTVTCSQNMNHEYMSWYRQDPGLGLRQIYYSMNVEVTDKGDVPEGYKVSRKEKRNFPLILESPSPNQTSLYFCASRPDRGVGNEKLFFGSGTQLSVL.

This clonotype was seen ten or more times. The CDR3 nucleotides read TGTGCCAGCAGGGCCGGGACAGGGGATGGAAACACCATATATTTT. Its translation: CASRAGTGDGNTIYF. The rearrangement uses TRBV2 and TRBJ1-3; 10 nucleotides line up with TRBD1. Per germline, CDR1 SNHLY and CDR2 FYNNEI. The CDR3 consists of 15 residues. V was clipped by 6 bases and J by 3 bases; unmatched bases: 5.

The chain recombines TRBV7-6 with TRBJ2-2; a weak D match, TRBD2 (5 bases). With 5 bases removed from V and 1 base from J, the gap between germline ends came to 11 bases. Germline V gene data show CDR1 as SGHVS and CDR2 as FNYEAQ. The CDR3 runs 15 residues. For the CDR3, the DNA is TGTGCCAGCAGCCCGTTAAGCGGGAACACCGGGGAGCTGTTTTTT. This codes for CASSPLSGNTGELFF. The complete variable domain, with remaining parts taken from reference TRBV7-6 and TRBJ2-2, reads GAGVSQSPRYKVTKRGQDVALRCDPISGHVSLYWYRQALGQGPEFLTYFNYEAQQDKSGLPNDRFSAERPEGSISTLTIQRTEQRDSAMYRCASSPLSGNTGELFFGEGSRLTVL.

The CDR3 reads CASSWDTDYEQYF. The DNA of the CDR3 is TGTGCCAGCAGCTGGGACACTGACTACGAGCAGTACTTC. V and J are TRBV7-9 and TRBJ2-7, with D perhaps matching TRBD1 (6 bases). V lost 4 bases and J 3 bases, leaving 10 bases between the germline ends. CDR1 is SEHNR and CDR2 is FQNEAQ in the germline V gene (reference sequence). The CDR3 is 13 amino acids.

V is TRBV18 and J is TRBJ1-5; 8 bases are a match to TRBD1. V was clipped by 3 bases and J by 3 bases; unmatched bases: 7. Germline CDR1 is KGHSH and CDR2 is LQKENI. The CDR3 is 16 residues long. The CDR3 DNA follows: TGTGCCAGCTCACCCCGGACAGGGCAACCCAATCAGCCCCAGCATTTT. Protein sequence: CASSPRTGQPNQPQHF.

This sequence joins TRBV5-5 and TRBJ2-7; TRBD1 is a possible D gene (5 bases). This CDR3 contains 13 residues. Germline lookup yields CDR1 SGHKS and CDR2 YYEKEE (reference sequence). The V end lost 3 bases, the J end lost 9 bases, and 16 bases lay between the germline ends. CDR3 in amino acids: CASSYSTESGQYF. DNA for the CDR3: TGTGCCAGCAGCTACTCGACAGAATCGGGGCAGTACTTC.

This clonotype appeared many times. The chain recombines TRBV2 with TRBJ2-7; D might be TRBD2 (5 bases). The CDR3 has 14 residues. Germline V gene sequence: CDR1 SNHLY, CDR2 FYNNEI. The V and J ends lost 8 bases and 0 bases respectively, with 14 bases between them. The CDR3 sequence: CASSTLGSSYEQYF. CDR3 nucleotides: TGTGCCAGCTCAACCCTAGGGAGCTCCTACGAGCAGTACTTC.

This clonotype showed up many times. The CDR3 DNA sequence: TGTGCCAGCAGCTCCGCATCAGGGGCGGGTGGCTACACCTTC. Translation gives CASSSASGAGGYTF. The chain recombines TRBV7-2 with TRBJ1-2; a weak D match, TRBD1 (6 bases). The CDR3 runs to 14 residues. V lost 4 bases and J 7 bases, leaving 16 bases between the germline ends. Germline lookup yields CDR1 SGHTA and CDR2 FQGNSA.

Many counts were recorded for this clonotype. A single base separates this from a much larger clone, so it may be a read error. J is TRBJ2-5 and V is TRBV7-2; D not certain. The CDR3 spans 11 residues. Germline assignment: CDR1 SGHTA and CDR2 FQGNSA. V was trimmed by 4 bases and J by 2 bases, leaving 2 bases between them. The CDR3 coding sequence is TGTGCCAGCAGCTGGCAAGAGACCCAGTACTTC. Protein product: CASSWQETQYF.

CDR3 sequence reads: CASSMLPGLNTEAFF. CDR3 bases: TGTGCCAGTAGTATGTTGCCGGGATTGAACACTGAAGCTTTCTTT. The rearrangement uses TRBV19 and TRBJ1-1; no definite D call. This CDR3 comprises 15 residues. Trimming took 3 bases from V and 0 from J, leaving 11 bases between them. CDR1 is LNHDA, CDR2 SQIVND, per germline (reference sequence).

The chain recombines TRBV29-1 with TRBJ2-1; D call uncertain. Trimming removed 0 bases at V and 2 bases at J, with 17 bases between. Germline V lookup: CDR1 SQVTM, CDR2 ANQGSEA. The CDR3 is 17 residues long. The CDR3 reads CSVEDRSGVWAYNEQFF. The DNA for the CDR3 is TGCAGCGTTGAAGATAGAAGTGGGGTGTGGGCCTACAATGAGCAGTTCTTC.

This chain connects TRBV4-3 to TRBJ1-5; a weak D match, TRBD1 (5 bases). With 1 base removed from V and 4 bases from J, the gap between germline ends came to 11 bases. The CDR3 is made up of 15 amino acids. Germline assignment: CDR1 LGHNA and CDR2 YSLEER. The CDR3 spells CASSQGWDHNQPQHF. CDR3 DNA sequence: TGCGCCAGCAGCCAAGGATGGGACCATAATCAGCCCCAGCATTTT.

The chain recombines TRBV10-2 with TRBJ2-7, with D perhaps TRBD1 (6 bases). Germline CDR1 is WSHSY and CDR2 is SAAADI. The V gene lost 6 bases and the J gene lost 6 bases, with 12 bases spanning the gap. The CDR3 consists of 12 residues. The CDR3 sequence: CASRDRPTEQYF. The CDR3 nucleotides read TGCGCCAGCAGGGACAGACCTACCGAGCAGTACTTC.

This rearrangement joins TRBV4-2 to TRBJ1-2, with a possible D match to TRBD1 (5 bases). The CDR3 loop spans 15 amino acids. Trimming removed 1 base from V and 8 bases from J, with 17 bases in between. CDR1 is LGHNA, CDR2 YNFKEQ, per germline. The CDR3 loop is CASSQGGERGGGYTF. The CDR3 nucleotides read TGTGCCAGCAGCCAAGGAGGAGAGAGGGGCGGGGGCTACACCTTC.